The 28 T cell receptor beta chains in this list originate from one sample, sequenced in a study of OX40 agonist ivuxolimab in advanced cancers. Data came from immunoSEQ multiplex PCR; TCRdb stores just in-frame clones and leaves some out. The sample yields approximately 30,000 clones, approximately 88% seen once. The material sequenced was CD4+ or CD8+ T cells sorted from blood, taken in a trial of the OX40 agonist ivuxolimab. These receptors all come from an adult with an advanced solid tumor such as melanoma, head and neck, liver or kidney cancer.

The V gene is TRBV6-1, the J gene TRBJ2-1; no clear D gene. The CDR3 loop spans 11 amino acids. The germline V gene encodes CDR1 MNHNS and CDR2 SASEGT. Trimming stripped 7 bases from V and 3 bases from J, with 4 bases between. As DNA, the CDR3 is TGTGCCAGCAACAGCTACAATGAGCAGTTCTTC. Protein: CASNSYNEQFF.

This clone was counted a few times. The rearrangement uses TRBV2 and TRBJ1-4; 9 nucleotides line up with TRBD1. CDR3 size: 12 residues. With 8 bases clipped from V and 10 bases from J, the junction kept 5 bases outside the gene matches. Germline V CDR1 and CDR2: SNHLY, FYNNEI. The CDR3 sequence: CASLGTGLKLFF. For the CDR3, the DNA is TGTGCCAGCCTCGGGACAGGGCTAAAACTGTTTTTT.

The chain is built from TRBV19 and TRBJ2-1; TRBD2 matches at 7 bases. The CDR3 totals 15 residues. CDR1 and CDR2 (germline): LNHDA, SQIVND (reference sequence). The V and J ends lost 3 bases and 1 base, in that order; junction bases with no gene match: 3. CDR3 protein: CASSITSVSYNEQFF. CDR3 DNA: TGTGCCAGTAGTATTACTAGCGTATCCTACAATGAGCAGTTCTTC. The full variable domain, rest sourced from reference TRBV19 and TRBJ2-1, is DGGITQSPKYLFRKEGQNVTLSCEQNLNHDAMYWYRQDPGQGLRLIYYSQIVNDFQKGDIAEGYSVSREKKESFPLTVTSAQKNPTAFYLCASSITSVSYNEQFFGPGTRLTVL.

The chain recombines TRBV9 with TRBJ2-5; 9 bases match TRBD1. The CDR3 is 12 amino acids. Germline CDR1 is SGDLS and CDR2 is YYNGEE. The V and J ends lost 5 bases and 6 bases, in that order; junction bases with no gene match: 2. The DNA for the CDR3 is TGTGCCAGCAGAGGGACAGGGAAGACCCAGTACTTC. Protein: CASRGTGKTQYF. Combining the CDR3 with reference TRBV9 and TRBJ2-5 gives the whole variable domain DSGVTQTPKHLITATGQRVTLRCSPRSGDLSVYWYQQSLDQGLQFLIQYYNGEERAKGNILERFSAQQFPDLHSELNLSSLELGDSALYFCASRGTGKTQYFGPGTRLLVL.

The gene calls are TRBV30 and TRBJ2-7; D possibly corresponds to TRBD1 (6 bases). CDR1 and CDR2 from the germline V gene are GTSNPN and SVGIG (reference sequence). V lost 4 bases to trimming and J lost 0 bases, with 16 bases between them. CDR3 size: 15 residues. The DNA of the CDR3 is TGTGCCTGGACCCCGGACAGCTCAAGCTCCTACGAGCAGTACTTC. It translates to CAWTPDSSSSYEQYF.

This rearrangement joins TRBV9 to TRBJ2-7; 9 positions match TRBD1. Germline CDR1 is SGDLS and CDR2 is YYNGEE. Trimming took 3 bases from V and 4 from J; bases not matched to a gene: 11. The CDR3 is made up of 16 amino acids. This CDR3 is CASSDGPGQGLYEQYF. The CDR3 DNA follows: TGTGCCAGCAGCGACGGACCGGGACAGGGTCTTTACGAGCAGTACTTC.

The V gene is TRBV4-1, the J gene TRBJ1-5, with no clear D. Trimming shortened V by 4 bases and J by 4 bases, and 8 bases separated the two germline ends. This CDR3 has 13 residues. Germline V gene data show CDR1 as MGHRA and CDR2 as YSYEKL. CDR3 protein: CASSLSGNQPQHF. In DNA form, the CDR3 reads TGCGCCAGCAGCCTTTCTGGTAATCAGCCCCAGCATTTT.

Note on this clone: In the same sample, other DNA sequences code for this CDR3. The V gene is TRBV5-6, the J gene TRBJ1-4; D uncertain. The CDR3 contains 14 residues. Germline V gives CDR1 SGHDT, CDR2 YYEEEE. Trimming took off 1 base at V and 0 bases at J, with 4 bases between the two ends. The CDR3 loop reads CASSLIATNEKLFF. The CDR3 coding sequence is TGTGCCAGCAGCTTGATCGCAACTAATGAAAAACTGTTTTTT.

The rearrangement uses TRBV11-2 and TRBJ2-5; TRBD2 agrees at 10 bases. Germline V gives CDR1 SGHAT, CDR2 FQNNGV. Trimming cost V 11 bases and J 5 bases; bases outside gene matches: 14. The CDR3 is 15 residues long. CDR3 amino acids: CASTVGLAFLETQYF. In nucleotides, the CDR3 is TGTGCCTCGACGGTGGGACTAGCGTTTTTGGAGACCCAGTACTTC.

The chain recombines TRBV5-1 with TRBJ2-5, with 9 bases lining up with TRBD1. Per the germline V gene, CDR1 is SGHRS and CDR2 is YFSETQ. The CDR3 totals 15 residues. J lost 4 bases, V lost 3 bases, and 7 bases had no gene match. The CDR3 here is CASSWGQGVRETQYF. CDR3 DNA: TGCGCCAGCAGCTGGGGACAGGGAGTGAGAGAGACCCAGTACTTC.

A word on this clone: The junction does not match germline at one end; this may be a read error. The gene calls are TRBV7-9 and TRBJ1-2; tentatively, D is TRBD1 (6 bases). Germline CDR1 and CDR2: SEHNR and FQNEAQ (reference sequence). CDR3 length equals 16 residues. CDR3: CASSLDQTGLLFDYTF. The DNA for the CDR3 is TGTGCCAGCAGTTTAGACCAGACAGGCCTATTATTTGACTACACCTTC.

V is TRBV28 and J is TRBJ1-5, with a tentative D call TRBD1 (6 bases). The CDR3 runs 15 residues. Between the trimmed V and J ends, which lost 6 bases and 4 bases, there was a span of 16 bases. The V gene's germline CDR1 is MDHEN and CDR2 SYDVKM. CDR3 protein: CASSLARGVNQPQHF. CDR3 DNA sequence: TGTGCCAGCAGCCTGGCAAGGGGGGTTAATCAGCCCCAGCATTTT.

CDR3 DNA: TGTGCCTGGGGGGCAGAGAACACCGGGGAGCTGTTTTTT. Its protein product is CAWGAENTGELFF. The chain recombines TRBV30 with TRBJ2-2, with D perhaps TRBD1 (5 bases). The V end lost 5 bases, the J end lost 1 base, and 8 bases lay between the germline ends. Germline-derived CDR1 and CDR2 are GTSNPN and SVGIG (reference sequence). The CDR3 extends over 13 amino acids.

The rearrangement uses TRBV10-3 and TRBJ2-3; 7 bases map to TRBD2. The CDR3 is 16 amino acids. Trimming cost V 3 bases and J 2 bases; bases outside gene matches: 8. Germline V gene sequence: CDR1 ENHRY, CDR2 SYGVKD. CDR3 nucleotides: TGTGCCATCAGTGAACGGCTAGCGGCATCCACAGATACGCAGTATTTT. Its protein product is CAISERLAASTDTQYF.

The DNA of the CDR3 is TGCAGCGTTGAAGATCCGGCGGGGGGCGGGGAGGCTTTCTTT. It is translated as CSVEDPAGGGEAFF. The chain recombines TRBV29-1 with TRBJ1-1, with D maybe TRBD1 (6 bases). V dropped 0 bases and J dropped 11 bases, with 19 bases sitting between them. The V gene's germline CDR1 is SQVTM and CDR2 ANQGSEA. CDR3 length: 14 amino acids.

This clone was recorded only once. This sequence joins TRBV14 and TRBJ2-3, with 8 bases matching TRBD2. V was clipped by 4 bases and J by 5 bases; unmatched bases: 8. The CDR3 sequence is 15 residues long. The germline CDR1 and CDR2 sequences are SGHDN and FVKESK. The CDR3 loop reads CASSRDGRGGDTQYF. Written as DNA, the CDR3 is TGTGCCAGCAGCCGAGACGGGAGGGGTGGAGATACGCAGTATTTT.

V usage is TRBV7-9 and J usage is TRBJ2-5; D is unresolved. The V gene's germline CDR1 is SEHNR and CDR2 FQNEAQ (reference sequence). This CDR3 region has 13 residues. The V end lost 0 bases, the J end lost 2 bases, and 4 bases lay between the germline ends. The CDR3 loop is CASSLARQETQYF. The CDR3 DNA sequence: TGTGCCAGCAGCTTAGCCCGACAAGAGACCCAGTACTTC.

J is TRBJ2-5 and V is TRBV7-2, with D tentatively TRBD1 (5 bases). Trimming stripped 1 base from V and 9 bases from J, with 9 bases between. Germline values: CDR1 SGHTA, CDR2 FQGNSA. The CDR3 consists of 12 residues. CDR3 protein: CASSLGVGAQYF. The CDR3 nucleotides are TGTGCCAGCAGCTTAGGGGTAGGGGCCCAGTACTTC.

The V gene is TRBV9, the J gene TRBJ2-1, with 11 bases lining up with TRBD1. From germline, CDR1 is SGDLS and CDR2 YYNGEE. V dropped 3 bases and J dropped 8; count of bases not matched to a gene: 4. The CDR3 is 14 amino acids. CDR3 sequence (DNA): TGTGCCAGCAGCGAGGGGACAGGGGGTGATGAGCAGTTCTTC. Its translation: CASSEGTGGDEQFF.

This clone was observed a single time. CDR3 amino acids: CASSQDHAAETQYF. The CDR3 region has the DNA TGCGCCAGCAGCCAAGATCACGCTGCTGAGACCCAGTACTTC. V gene TRBV4-1 combines with J gene TRBJ2-5; D is ambiguous. There are 14 residues in the CDR3. Trimming took 0 bases from V and 5 from J, leaving 10 bases between them. In germline, CDR1 is MGHRA, CDR2 YSYEKL.

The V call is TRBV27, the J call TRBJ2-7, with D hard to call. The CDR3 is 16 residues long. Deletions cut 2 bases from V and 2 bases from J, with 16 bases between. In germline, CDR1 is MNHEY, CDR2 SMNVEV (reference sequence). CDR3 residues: CASSLTLPASAYEQYF. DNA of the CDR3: TGTGCCAGCAGTTTAACTCTCCCGGCGTCAGCCTACGAGCAGTACTTC.

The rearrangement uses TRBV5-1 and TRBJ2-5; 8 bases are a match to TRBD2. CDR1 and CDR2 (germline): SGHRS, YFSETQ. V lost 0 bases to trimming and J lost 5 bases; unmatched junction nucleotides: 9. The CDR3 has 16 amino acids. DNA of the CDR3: TGCGCCAGCAGCTTGGTTTCTAGCGGGTCGGGGGAGACCCAGTACTTC. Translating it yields CASSLVSSGSGETQYF.

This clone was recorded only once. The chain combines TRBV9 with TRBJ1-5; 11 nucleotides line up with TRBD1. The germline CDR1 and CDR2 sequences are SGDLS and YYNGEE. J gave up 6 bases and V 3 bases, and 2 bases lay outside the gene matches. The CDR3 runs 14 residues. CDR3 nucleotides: TGTGCCAGCAGCGCCGGGACAGGGGGTCAGCCCCAGCATTTT. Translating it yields CASSAGTGGQPQHF.

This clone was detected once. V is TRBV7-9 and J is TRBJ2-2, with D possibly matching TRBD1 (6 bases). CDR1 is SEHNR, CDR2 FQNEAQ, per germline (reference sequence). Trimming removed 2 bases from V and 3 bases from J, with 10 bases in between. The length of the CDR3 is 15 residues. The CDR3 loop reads CASSLLQGYTGELFF. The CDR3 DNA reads TGTGCCAGCAGCTTACTACAGGGTTACACCGGGGAGCTGTTTTTT. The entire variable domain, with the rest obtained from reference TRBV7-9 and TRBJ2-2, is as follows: DTGVSQNPRHKITKRGQNVTFRCDPISEHNRLYWYRQTLGQGPEFLTYFQNEAQLEKSRLLSDRFSAERPKGSFSTLEIQRTEQGDSAMYLCASSLLQGYTGELFFGEGSRLTVL.

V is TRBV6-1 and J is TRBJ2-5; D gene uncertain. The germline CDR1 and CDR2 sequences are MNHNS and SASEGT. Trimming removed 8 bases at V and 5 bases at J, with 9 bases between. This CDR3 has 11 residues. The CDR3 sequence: CASGMGETQYF. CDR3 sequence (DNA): TGTGCCAGCGGGATGGGGGAGACCCAGTACTTC.

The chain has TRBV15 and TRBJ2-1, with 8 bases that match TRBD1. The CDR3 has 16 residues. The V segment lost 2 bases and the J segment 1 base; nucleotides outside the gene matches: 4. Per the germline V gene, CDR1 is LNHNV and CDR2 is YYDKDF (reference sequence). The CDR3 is CATSRQGTGSYNEQFF. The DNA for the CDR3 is TGTGCCACCAGCAGACAAGGGACAGGATCCTACAATGAGCAGTTCTTC.

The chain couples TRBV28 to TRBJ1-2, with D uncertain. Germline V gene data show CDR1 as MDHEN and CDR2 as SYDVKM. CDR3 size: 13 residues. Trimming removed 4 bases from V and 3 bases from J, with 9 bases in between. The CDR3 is CASSYAVDYGYTF. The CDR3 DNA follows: TGTGCCAGCAGTTATGCAGTCGACTATGGCTACACCTTC.

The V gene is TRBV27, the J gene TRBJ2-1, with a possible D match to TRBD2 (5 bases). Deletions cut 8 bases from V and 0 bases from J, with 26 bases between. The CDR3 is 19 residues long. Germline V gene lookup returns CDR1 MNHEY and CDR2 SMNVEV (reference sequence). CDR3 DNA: TGTGCCAGCCGCCGAGATGCGGGCCGTGCCCCTAGCTCCTACAATGAGCAGTTCTTC. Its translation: CASRRDAGRAPSSYNEQFF.